This T cell receptor beta chain was captured in a study of patients and donors after allogeneic stem cell transplantation. V was trimmed by 2 bases and J by 9 bases, leaving 11 bases between them. The CDR3 runs 13 residues. Germline V lookup: CDR1 ENHRY, CDR2 SYGVKD. In TCRdb, the RT-PCR reads were re-called with MiXCR into one record per CDR3 protein. The sample has 410,000 or so distinct CDR3 sequences; about a sixth are singletons. The specimen was blood, either unsorted or a sorted T cell fraction (not recorded which). The chain employs TRBV10-3 and TRBJ2-1, with D perhaps matching TRBD1 or TRBD2 (5 bases each). This TCR was sampled from a human donor who was either an allogeneic HSCT recipient or a stem cell or donor lymphocyte infusion donor (not recorded which). It is not recorded whose cells these are; they may come from a transplant donor. CDR3: CAISEPGTAEQFF. In DNA form, the CDR3 reads TGTGCCATCAGTGAGCCGGGGACCGCTGAGCAGTTCTTC.